The rows below give T cell receptor beta chains drawn from one sample of a study of T cell responses to AZD1222 COVID-19 vaccine. TCRdb's table, derived via immunoSEQ multiplex PCR, lists solely in-frame clones and lacks some. The sample has some 170,000 clones, approximately 90% seen once. The sample here was peripheral blood, taken 28 days after the second dose of the MenACWY control vaccine. The receptors here all came from an adult who received the MenACWY meningococcal vaccine as a control. The CDR3 runs from the conserved cysteine through the conserved F or W.

V: TRBV9; J: TRBJ1-3; CDR3: CASSAQGAVGNTIYF
V: TRBV11-1; J: TRBJ2-5; CDR3: CASSLVLAGEETQYF
V: TRBV7-8; J: TRBJ2-6; CDR3: CASSSQGTGANVLTF
V: TRBV24-1; J: TRBJ2-3; CDR3: CATSGSGTGDGNTQYF
V: TRBV30; J: TRBJ2-3; CDR3: CAWAPGRDTQYF
V: TRBV7-9; J: TRBJ1-2; CDR3: CASSDRRGNYGYTF
V: TRBV6-5; J: TRBJ2-7; CDR3: CASRLGYEQYF
V: TRBV6-5; J: TRBJ2-1; CDR3: CASSYPRLAGTNEQFF
V: TRBV7-2; J: TRBJ2-7; CDR3: CASSLWSRGHYEQYF
V: TRBV4-3; J: TRBJ1-2; CDR3: CASSQGPGQADYGYTF
V: TRBV14; J: TRBJ1-6; CDR3: CASSQVAGINSPLHF
V: TRBV5-6; J: TRBJ1-2; CDR3: CASSFYAANGYTF
V: TRBV12-3/TRBV12-4; J: TRBJ1-5; CDR3: CASSFGGGPQHF
V: TRBV18; J: TRBJ1-3; CDR3: CASSPPPGNTIYF
V: TRBV19; J: TRBJ1-3; CDR3: CASSRDRASGNTIYF
V: TRBV27; J: TRBJ1-2; CDR3: CASSLIGGTGFFGYTF
V: TRBV19; J: TRBJ2-1; CDR3: CASKLTGVHEQFF
V: TRBV7-9; J: TRBJ2-5; CDR3: CASSLASGSLIGEETQYF
V: TRBV7-9; J: TRBJ1-5; CDR3: CASSLGTGGVFNQPQHF
V: TRBV28; J: TRBJ1-2; CDR3: CASSTSTVGGKNSANYGYTF
V: TRBV27; J: TRBJ2-7; CDR3: CASSNSGQSYEQYF
V: TRBV11-2; J: TRBJ1-1; CDR3: CASSLFEPEAGSEAFF